Listed here are 19 T cell receptor beta chains from one sample, sequenced in a study of T-cell reconstitution after alpha-beta-depleted transplantation in children. The study's findings and limits: T-cell numbers and diversity one year post-transplant derived largely from freshly generated T cells.

Their antigens are not known. Preparation of the TCRbeta library involved a method that used unique molecular identifiers. TCRdb analysed the PCR reads with MiXCR anew, one entry per CDR3 protein. This table holds 330,000 or so distinct CDR3 sequences, 6% to 10% found once. Sample: peripheral blood, taken 360 days after TCRalphabeta/CD19-depleted stem cell transplant. Receptor source: a female patient between 2 and 15 years old who had a stem cell transplant for Fanconi anemia, so the T cells may come from the graft donor.

This clonotype was detected many times. The rearrangement links TRBV20-1 to TRBJ1-1; D gene unclear. Trimming shortened V by 3 bases and J by 4 bases, and 12 bases separated the two germline ends. The CDR3 is 13 residues long. Germline values: CDR1 DFQATT, CDR2 SNEGSKA (reference sequence). This CDR3 reads CSASPTSGTEAFF. DNA for the CDR3: TGCAGTGCTAGCCCGACAAGCGGCACTGAAGCTTTCTTT.

This clonotype was recorded at least ten times. In DNA, the CDR3 is TGCGCCAGCAGCTTCTCGACAGGGGGATATGAGCAGTTCTTC. It encodes CASSFSTGGYEQFF. The chain combines TRBV5-1 with TRBJ2-1; 9 nucleotides align to TRBD1. CDR1 SGHRS and CDR2 YFSETQ come from the germline V gene. CDR3 size: 14 residues. With 2 bases clipped from V and 8 bases from J, the junction kept 5 bases outside the gene matches.

This clonotype was observed at least ten times. The genes are TRBV7-6 and TRBJ2-1, with D perhaps TRBD1 or TRBD2 (5 bases each). The CDR3 extends over 12 amino acids. Trimming shortened V by 1 base and J by 12 bases, and 10 bases separated the two germline ends. CDR1 and CDR2 (germline): SGHVS, FNYEAQ. The DNA of the CDR3 is TGTGCCAGCAGCTTAGTAGAGGGGCTGCAGTTCTTC. Translated: CASSLVEGLQFF.

In this sample, this clonotype turned up many times. This chain links TRBV6-4 with TRBJ2-3; the match to TRBD2 covers 10 bases. Germline CDR1 and CDR2: MRHNA and SNTAGT. CDR3 length: 16 residues. The V segment lost 5 bases and the J segment 0 bases; nucleotides outside the gene matches: 5. The CDR3 region is CASSLTSGLSTDTQYF. CDR3 DNA sequence: TGTGCCAGCAGTTTGACTAGCGGGCTAAGCACAGATACGCAGTATTTT.

This clonotype was found many times. This chain connects TRBV15 to TRBJ2-5; TRBD2 matches at 9 bases. The V and J ends lost 5 bases and 7 bases, in that order; junction bases with no gene match: 14. The CDR3 totals 16 residues. Germline values: CDR1 LNHNV, CDR2 YYDKDF (reference sequence). The chain's CDR3 is CATSYRLAGNQGTQYF. CDR3 in DNA: TGTGCCACCAGCTACCGCCTAGCGGGAAATCAGGGGACCCAGTACTTC.

This clonotype has a count of ten or more. This rearrangement joins TRBV3-1 to TRBJ2-1, with D uncertain. Germline V gene sequence: CDR1 LGHDT, CDR2 YNNKEL (reference sequence). Trimming took off 1 base at V and 6 bases at J, with 13 bases between the two ends. The CDR3 runs 15 residues. The chain's CDR3 is CASSQVWLTGNEQFF. The CDR3 region has the DNA TGTGCCAGCAGCCAAGTTTGGTTGACGGGCAATGAGCAGTTCTTC.

This clonotype was recorded a few times. V usage is TRBV5-1 and J usage is TRBJ2-1; a weak D match, TRBD2 (6 bases). Germline loops: CDR1 SGHRS, CDR2 YFSETQ. V dropped 3 bases and J dropped 3 bases, with 16 bases sitting between them. This CDR3 spans 16 amino acids. The DNA for the CDR3 is TGCGCCAGCAGCTCGGGTGGGGCGGGGAACTACAATGAGCAGTTCTTC. Translation gives CASSSGGAGNYNEQFF.

This clonotype showed up many times. J is TRBJ2-3 and V is TRBV6-1, with 7 bases aligning to TRBD2. CDR3 length equals 17 residues. CDR1 MNHNS and CDR2 SASEGT come from the germline V gene. V trimming: 1 base; J trimming: 0 bases; junction bases outside the gene matches: 7. The chain's CDR3 is CASSEVSGSSSTDTQYF. The CDR3 DNA follows: TGTGCCAGCAGTGAAGTTAGCGGGTCATCTAGCACAGATACGCAGTATTTT.

Ten or more counts support this clonotype. This chain joins TRBV5-1 and TRBJ2-1, with 12 positions matching TRBD2. Germline V gene sequence: CDR1 SGHRS, CDR2 YFSETQ. V lost 0 bases to trimming and J lost 6 bases; unmatched junction nucleotides: 1. The CDR3 length is 15 residues. The CDR3 reads CASSLGTSGVNEQFF. In DNA, the CDR3 is TGCGCCAGCAGCTTGGGGACTAGCGGGGTCAATGAGCAGTTCTTC. The whole variable domain, filled in from reference TRBV5-1 and TRBJ2-1, reads KAGVTQTPRYLIKTRGQQVTLSCSPISGHRSVSWYQQTPGQGLQFLFEYFSETQRNKGNFPGRFSGRQFSNSRSEMNVSTLELGDSALYLCASSLGTSGVNEQFFGPGTRLTVL.

The chain has TRBV12-3 or TRBV12-4 and TRBJ1-2, with D perhaps matching TRBD1 (6 bases). This CDR3 spans 12 amino acids. V was trimmed by 5 bases and J by 11 bases, leaving 15 bases between them. The DNA of the CDR3 is TGTGCCAGCAGTCAACTACCACAGGGTTACACCTTC. Amino acids: CASSQLPQGYTF.

The chain joins TRBV5-1 to TRBJ2-1; TRBD1 is a possible D gene (6 bases). The V end was cut by 5 bases, the J end by 6 bases, with 15 bases between. This CDR3 spans 14 amino acids. Per the germline V gene, CDR1 is SGHRS and CDR2 is YFSETQ. The CDR3 protein is CASSGGLWGNEQFF. CDR3 DNA: TGCGCCAGCAGTGGGGGCCTTTGGGGCAATGAGCAGTTCTTC.

There are many counts of this clonotype. The rearrangement uses TRBV5-1 and TRBJ2-1; 10 nucleotides line up with TRBD2. V lost 3 bases, J lost 4 bases, and 7 bases stayed unmatched. This CDR3 spans 16 amino acids. Germline-derived CDR1 and CDR2 are SGHRS and YFSETQ. CDR3 in amino acids: CASSSGAGGSYNEQFF. For the CDR3, the DNA is TGCGCCAGCAGCTCCGGAGCGGGAGGGAGTTACAATGAGCAGTTCTTC. Filled out from reference TRBV5-1 and TRBJ2-1, the complete variable domain reads KAGVTQTPRYLIKTRGQQVTLSCSPISGHRSVSWYQQTPGQGLQFLFEYFSETQRNKGNFPGRFSGRQFSNSRSEMNVSTLELGDSALYLCASSSGAGGSYNEQFFGPGTRLTVL.

This clonotype was seen repeatedly, ten times or more. The chain recombines TRBV9 with TRBJ1-3; D is uncertain. Looked up from germline, CDR1 is SGDLS and CDR2 is YYNGEE. This CDR3 spans 16 amino acids. Between the trimmed V and J ends, which lost 4 bases and 4 bases, there was a span of 18 bases. The DNA of the CDR3 is TGTGCCAGCAGCTCCAACCCGGCTGCTGTCGGAAACACCATATATTTT. This translates into CASSSNPAAVGNTIYF.

By proportion, this clonotype is medium-sized. The genes are TRBV3-1 and TRBJ2-5; D is uncertain. CDR3 length: 11 residues. Germline-derived CDR1 and CDR2 are LGHDT and YNNKEL (reference sequence). V dropped 6 bases and J dropped 5 bases, with 7 bases sitting between them. In DNA form, the CDR3 reads TGTGCCAGCAGGGGGTACGAGACCCAGTACTTC. Protein sequence: CASRGYETQYF.

This clonotype showed up just a few times. The chain recombines TRBV5-1 with TRBJ2-3; 14 bases match TRBD2. CDR1 is SGHRS and CDR2 is YFSETQ in the germline V gene. CDR3 length equals 20 residues. Trimming at V came to 4 bases and at J to 0 bases, leaving 13 bases not matched to a gene. The CDR3 here is CASSVGTSGGLYLSTDTQYF. DNA of the CDR3: TGCGCCAGCAGCGTTGGGACTAGCGGGGGTCTTTACCTGAGCACAGATACGCAGTATTTT.

This clonotype was detected many times. Germline is not matched at one junction end, which may reflect a read error. This chain links TRBV12-3 or TRBV12-4 with TRBJ2-4, with D possibly called TRBD1 or TRBD2 (5 bases each). This CDR3 has 13 residues. CDR3 sequence reads: CASLRDGKNIQYF. DNA of the CDR3: TGCGCATCCCTACGGGACGGCAAAAACATTCAGTACTTC.

This clonotype was seen ten or more times. The V call is TRBV11-2, the J call TRBJ1-2; D is ambiguous. CDR3 length equals 17 residues. Trimming took off 0 bases at V and 1 base at J, with 15 bases between the two ends. Germline V CDR1 and CDR2: SGHAT, FQNNGV. The CDR3 DNA reads as TGTGCCAGCAGCTTAGACTTGGCAGGACTAGTTAACTATGGCTACACCTTC. This gives the protein CASSLDLAGLVNYGYTF. The full variable domain, with the rest looked up from reference TRBV11-2 and TRBJ1-2, is EAGVAQSPRYKIIEKRQSVAFWCNPISGHATLYWYQQILGQGPKLLIQFQNNGVVDDSQLPKDRFSAERLKGVDSTLKIQPAKLEDSAVYLCASSLDLAGLVNYGYTFGSGTRLTVV.

This clonotype was counted at least ten times. V gene TRBV28 combines with J gene TRBJ1-4; 9 positions agree with TRBD1. Germline V gives CDR1 MDHEN, CDR2 SYDVKM. V lost 4 bases, J lost 5 bases, and 14 bases stayed unmatched. The CDR3 is 18 residues long. CDR3 sequence reads: CASSSRGTGFAWNEKLFF. CDR3 sequence (DNA): TGTGCCAGCAGTTCTAGAGGGACAGGGTTCGCCTGGAATGAAAAACTGTTTTTT.

The chain recombines TRBV7-7 with TRBJ2-5; 8 positions match TRBD1. The CDR3 sequence is 15 residues long. V dropped 2 bases and J dropped 3; count of bases not matched to a gene: 5. Germline V gene lookup returns CDR1 SSHAT and CDR2 FNYEAQ (reference sequence). This CDR3 reads CASSLYGTGKETQYF. For the CDR3, the DNA is TGTGCCAGCAGCTTATACGGGACAGGAAAAGAGACCCAGTACTTC.